This is a list of T cell receptor beta chains from one sample in a study of CD8+ T cells in alopecia areata. Clones were sequenced by immunoSEQ multiplex PCR, and TCRdb holds only the in-frame ones, with some missing. Among 50,000 to 70,000 clones listed, around 47% were seen once. Material: NKG2D-low CD8+ T cells sorted from blood. The source is a human donor with alopecia areata. Both conserved end residues are trimmed from each CDR3. Only some rows state a clone size, as once, few, many or a class for expanded clones.

CDR3	V	size	length
SVSLGDNQPQH	TRBV29-1	few	11
ASAISGGPQETQY	TRBV27	.	13
SVRSTLGKQDEQY	TRBV29-1	few	13
ASSFGGITEAF	TRBV7-9	few	11
ASSLSQETYEQY	TRBV7-2	.	12
ASSSPGPTYEQY	TRBV27	.	12
SVGGTGAEAF	TRBV29-1	.	10
ASSVADREAETQY	TRBV9	.	13
ASSVSTDVLT	TRBV9	.	10
ASSVWGSTDTQY	TRBV9	once	12
ASSDGGPYEQY	TRBV6-6	.	11
SAGGTGELF	TRBV20-1	.	9
SVEASGSVYNEQF	TRBV29-1	few	13
ASSPTSGKNRDTQY	TRBV13	.	14
ASSVPSDGANVLT	TRBV9	.	13
AIRDRLSGNTIY	TRBV30	.	12
ASSQDPSGKLSYNEQF	TRBV4-2	few	16
ASSQDFVQGLWGNEQF	TRBV4-3	few	16
SVKTGGAVDIQY	TRBV29-1	.	12
SVQIPRSYGYT	TRBV29-1	.	11
ASSLGPGGEQY	TRBV5-6	.	11
ASSFSGDGNQPQH	TRBV5-1	.	13
ASSYSGDKAF	TRBV6-5	.	10
ASSLGEDRLGPYNEQF	TRBV5-6	.	16
ASSPSSEAF	TRBV7-9	few	9
ASSLTSGRGADTQY	TRBV7-3	.	14
ASSLPGSEQY	TRBV5-1	.	10
ASSRTDYEQY	TRBV28	few	10
SVEFPAQPNSAWTNYYGYT	TRBV29-1	few	19
ASSPGTSGTYEQY	TRBV7-9	few	13
ASSFAGGPHTQY	TRBV7-9	few	12
ASSSPPGWEQY	TRBV5-5	few	11
ASRGGEQF	TRBV2	few	8
ASSLENDGVNTEAF	TRBV5-1	.	14
ASSEPTGWNIQY	TRBV2	.	12
ASSLVTTPQETQY	TRBV7-2	.	13
ASSEGTTAAHYSGANVLT	TRBV6-1	once	18